These 9 T cell receptor beta chains were sequenced from one sample in a study of blood T cell repertoires in COVID-19. Here immunoSEQ multiplex PCR was the method, and the copy in TCRdb shows in-frame clones only, minus some. The repertoire consists of hundreds of thousands of clones, with more than 75% occurring once and the leading ten covering roughly 3%. The sample taken for sequencing was PBMCs or T cells enriched from blood (not recorded which). The receptors come from a woman in her twenties or thirties who had recovered from COVID-19.

This sequence joins TRBV28 and TRBJ1-5; D is uncertain. This CDR3 contains 16 residues. The germline V gene has CDR1 MDHEN and CDR2 SYDVKM. With 2 bases removed from V and 2 bases from J, the gap between germline ends came to 13 bases. This CDR3 reads CASSLGGNKGNQPQHF. The CDR3 nucleotides read TGTGCCAGCAGTTTAGGAGGGAATAAGGGCAATCAGCCCCAGCATTTT.

This sequence joins TRBV27 and TRBJ2-7; no firm D call. Germline assignment: CDR1 MNHEY and CDR2 SMNVEV (reference sequence). V lost 3 bases and J 2 bases, leaving 11 bases between the germline ends. The CDR3 spans 14 residues. The CDR3 loop reads CASSFANGAYEQYF. The CDR3, as DNA: TGTGCCAGCAGTTTCGCAAACGGTGCCTACGAGCAGTACTTC.

The chain joins TRBV29-1 to TRBJ1-2; weak D call: TRBD1 (5 bases). V was cut by 5 bases and J by 2 bases, with 15 bases left in between. CDR1 SQVTM and CDR2 ANQGSEA come from the germline V gene. The CDR3 has 14 amino acids. This CDR3 reads CSVPPRQTNYGYTF. Here the CDR3 DNA reads TGCAGCGTTCCACCTAGACAGACAAACTATGGCTACACCTTC. Full variable domain (remainder filled in from reference TRBV29-1 and TRBJ1-2): SAVISQKPSRDICQRGTSLTIQCQVDSQVTMMFWYRQQPGQSLTLIATANQGSEATYESGFVIDKFPISRPNLTFSTLTVSNMSPEDSSIYLCSVPPRQTNYGYTFGSGTRLTVV.

This clone came up a few times. The chain is built from TRBV5-1 and TRBJ1-1; a weak D match, TRBD1 (5 bases). Germline-derived CDR1 and CDR2 are SGHRS and YFSETQ. Trimming left V 0 bases short and J 0 bases short, with 6 bases between. The CDR3 extends over 14 amino acids. The CDR3 loop is CASSLDRMNTEAFF. CDR3 DNA: TGCGCCAGCAGCTTGGACAGGATGAACACTGAAGCTTTCTTT.

V and J are TRBV2 and TRBJ2-2; 8 bases line up with TRBD1. Germline V gene lookup returns CDR1 SNHLY and CDR2 FYNNEI. Trimming removed 1 base from V and 7 bases from J; junction bases left unmatched: 5. The CDR3 spans 15 residues. The CDR3 DNA reads as TGTGCCAGCAGTGAAGACCAGGGGGCGTTCGGGGAGCTGTTTTTT. The encoded protein is CASSEDQGAFGELFF. The variable domain in full, completed from reference TRBV2 and TRBJ2-2, reads EPEVTQTPSHQVTQMGQEVILRCVPISNHLYFYWYRQILGQKVEFLVSFYNNEISEKSEIFDDQFSVERPDGSNFTLKIRSTKLEDSAMYFCASSEDQGAFGELFFGEGSRLTVL.

V usage is TRBV19 and J usage is TRBJ2-5, with 8 bases that match TRBD1. The germline CDR1 and CDR2 sequences are LNHDA and SQIVND (reference sequence). V lost 5 bases and J lost 0; bases outside the gene matches: 11. This CDR3 comprises 17 residues. Here the CDR3 reads CASSSPFGQGYQETQYF. The CDR3 region has the DNA TGTGCCAGTAGTTCCCCCTTCGGACAGGGTTACCAAGAGACCCAGTACTTC.

Here the CDR3 reads CASSLYLTGTSGNEQYF. For the CDR3, the DNA is TGTGCCAGCAGTTTGTACCTAACCGGGACTAGCGGGAACGAGCAGTACTTC. V is TRBV28 and J is TRBJ2-7; 13 nucleotides line up with TRBD2. J gave up 5 bases and V 3 bases, and 10 bases lay outside the gene matches. CDR1 MDHEN and CDR2 SYDVKM come from the germline V gene. The CDR3 totals 17 residues.

This clone occurred once. V and J are TRBV7-6 and TRBJ2-5, with 11 bases aligning to TRBD2. The germline V gene has CDR1 SGHVS and CDR2 FNYEAQ. The ends lost 5 bases at V and 9 bases at J; junction bases unmatched: 8. The CDR3 has 14 residues. CDR3 nucleotide sequence: TGTGCCAGCAGCCCCTTAGCGGGAGGGGGGGCCCAGTACTTC. It yields the protein CASSPLAGGGAQYF.

V and J are TRBV15 and TRBJ2-3; D may be TRBD2 (6 bases). Deletions cut 1 base from V and 6 bases from J, with 14 bases between. The CDR3 totals 15 residues. The germline CDR1 and CDR2 sequences are LNHNV and YYDKDF (reference sequence). The CDR3 DNA reads as TGTGCCACCAGCAGAGTGGGACTGGGGGACGATACGCAGTATTTT. This encodes CATSRVGLGDDTQYF.